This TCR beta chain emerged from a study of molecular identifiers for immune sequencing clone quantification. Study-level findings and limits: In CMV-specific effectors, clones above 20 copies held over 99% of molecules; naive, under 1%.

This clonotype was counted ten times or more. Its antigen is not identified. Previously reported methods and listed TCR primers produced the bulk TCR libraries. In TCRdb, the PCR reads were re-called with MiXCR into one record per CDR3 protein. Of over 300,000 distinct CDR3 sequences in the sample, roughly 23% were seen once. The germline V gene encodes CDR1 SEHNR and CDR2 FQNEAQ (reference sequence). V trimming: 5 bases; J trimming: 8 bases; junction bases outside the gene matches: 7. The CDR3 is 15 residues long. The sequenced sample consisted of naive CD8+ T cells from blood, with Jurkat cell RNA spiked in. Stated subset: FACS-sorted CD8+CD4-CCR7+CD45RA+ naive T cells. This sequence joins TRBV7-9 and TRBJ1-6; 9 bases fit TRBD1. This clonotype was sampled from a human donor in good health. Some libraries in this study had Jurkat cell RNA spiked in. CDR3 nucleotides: TGTGCCAGCAGCCCGCGGGACAGGGAATATTCACCCCTCCACTTT. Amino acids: CASSPRDREYSPLHF. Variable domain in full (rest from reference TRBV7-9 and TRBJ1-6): DTGVSQNPRHKITKRGQNVTFRCDPISEHNRLYWYRQTLGQGPEFLTYFQNEAQLEKSRLLSDRFSAERPKGSFSTLEIQRTEQGDSAMYLCASSPRDREYSPLHFGNGTRLTVT.